This is a list of T cell receptor beta chains from one sample in a study of blood T cell repertoires in COVID-19. The data were produced by immunoSEQ multiplex PCR, yet TCRdb's version contains in-frame clones alone and is incomplete. The sample has 250,000 to 300,000 clones, about 88% seen once. Source material: peripheral blood. Receptors were obtained from a woman in her 70s with COVID-19, enrolled during active disease. Each CDR3 is given with its conserved first and last residue. The order of the fields is CDR3 protein, J gene, V gene.

CASRRSDSPLHF TRBJ1-6 TRBV6-5
CASSLTSGGPTQYF TRBJ2-3 TRBV19
CASSEAGTGYGYTF TRBJ1-2 TRBV2
CAISESGEVGYTF TRBJ1-2 TRBV10-3
CASSLAGSYNEQFF TRBJ2-1 TRBV5-6
CAISEGSQGNEQFF TRBJ2-1 TRBV10-3
CASSQVSAAEAFF TRBJ1-1 TRBV3-1/TRBV3-2
CASSQDGGRGYTF TRBJ1-2 TRBV3-1/TRBV3-2
CSVQVSSGANVLTF TRBJ2-6 TRBV29-1
CAWSVGEVETQYF TRBJ2-5 TRBV30
CASSLLAAGELFF TRBJ2-2 TRBV7-9
CASSSKAYGYTF TRBJ1-2 TRBV5-4
CATSTGGKDTQYF TRBJ2-3 TRBV24-1
CASSQGSGANVLTF TRBJ2-6 TRBV3-1/TRBV3-2
CASSLEGQGEAFF TRBJ1-1 TRBV5-1
CASLSPGKGAGELFF TRBJ2-2 TRBV10-2
CASSLAGLSEYTEAFF TRBJ1-1 TRBV7-2
CASSRKTGVGNTIYF TRBJ1-3 TRBV6-6
CASSNQGNGSPLHF TRBJ1-6 TRBV6-5
CATSRATGGAVYGYTF TRBJ1-2 TRBV15
CASIPQGQGDGYTF TRBJ1-2 TRBV6-2/TRBV6-3
CASSLSSFTSTDTQYF TRBJ2-3 TRBV27
CASSQVSGGPYEQYF TRBJ2-7 TRBV3-1/TRBV3-2
CASTLPTNYGYTF TRBJ1-2 TRBV28
CASPAYAFF TRBJ1-1 TRBV19